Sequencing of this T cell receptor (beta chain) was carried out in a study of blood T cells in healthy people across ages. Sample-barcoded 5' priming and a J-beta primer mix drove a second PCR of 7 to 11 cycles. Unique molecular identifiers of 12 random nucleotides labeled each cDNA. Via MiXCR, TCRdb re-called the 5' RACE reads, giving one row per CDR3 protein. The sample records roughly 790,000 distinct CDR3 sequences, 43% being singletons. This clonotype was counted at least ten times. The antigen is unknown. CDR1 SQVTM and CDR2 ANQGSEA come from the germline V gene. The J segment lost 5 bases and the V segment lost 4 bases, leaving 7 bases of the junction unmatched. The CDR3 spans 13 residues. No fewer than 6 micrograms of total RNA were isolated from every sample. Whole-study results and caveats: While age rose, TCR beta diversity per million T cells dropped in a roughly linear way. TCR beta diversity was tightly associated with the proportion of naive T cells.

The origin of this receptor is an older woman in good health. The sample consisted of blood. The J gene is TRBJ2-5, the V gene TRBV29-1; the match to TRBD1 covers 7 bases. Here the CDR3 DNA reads TGCAGCGTTGCCTTAGACAGGGACGAGACCCAGTACTTC. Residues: CSVALDRDETQYF.